This is a list of T cell receptor beta chains from one sample in a study of cytomegalovirus exposure and HLA in healthy donors. TCRdb keeps only in-frame clones here, not all; method: immunoSEQ multiplex PCR. This sample has some 110,000 clones, with 55% to 70% found just once. The sample comprised PBMCs. These receptor sequences come from a woman in her 30s in good health and CMV-seronegative. CDR3s include the opening cysteine and the closing phenylalanine or tryptophan. The order of the fields is V gene, clone size, J gene, D gene, CDR3 DNA, CDR3 protein. D genes are given only for firm matches. Rows may omit the clone size; those that give it use once, few, many or a size class.

TRBV7-9	few	TRBJ2-7	TRBD2	TGTGCCAGCAGCTCCGGACTAGCGGGAGCAGGGTACGAGCAGTACTTC	CASSSGLAGAGYEQYF
TRBV28	few	TRBJ2-7	TRBD1	TGTGCCAGCTCCGGGACAGGGGGCTCCTACGAGCAGTACTTC	CASSGTGGSYEQYF
TRBV27	.	TRBJ2-2	TRBD1	TGTGCCAGCAGTTGGACAGGGAACACCGGGGAGCTGTTTTTT	CASSWTGNTGELFF
TRBV5-1	.	TRBJ1-2	TRBD1	TGCGCCAGCAGCCCAGACAGGGTAGTGGGTGGCTACACCTTC	CASSPDRVVGGYTF
TRBV18	many	TRBJ1-3	.	TGTGCCAGCTCACCAGAACGAGGGAACACCATATATTTT	CASSPERGNTIYF
TRBV29-1	.	TRBJ2-2	.	TGCAGCGTTGGGCTAGTAGGGGCCGGGGAGCTGTTTTTT	CSVGLVGAGELFF
TRBV5-8	.	TRBJ2-1	TRBD2	TGTGCCAGCAGCTTGGGTTGGACTAGCGGAGCTGAGAATGAGCAGTTCTTC	CASSLGWTSGAENEQFF
TRBV7-9	.	TRBJ2-5	.	TGTGCCAGCAGCCGAGTAGCCCAGACCCAGTACTTC	CASSRVAQTQYF
TRBV30	.	TRBJ1-6	TRBD1	TGTGCCTGGAGTGCTCGGACAGGTTTTTCACCCCTCCACTTT	CAWSARTGFSPLHF
TRBV28	.	TRBJ2-7	TRBD2	TGTGCCAGCAGTCCCGCGCTAGCGGGAGTTCCTTACGAGCAGTACTTC	CASSPALAGVPYEQYF
TRBV5-8	few	TRBJ2-7	TRBD1	TGTGCCAGCAGCCCTGGACAGGCGCGGGAGCAGTACTTC	CASSPGQAREQYF
TRBV7-8	.	TRBJ1-1	TRBD1	TGTGCCAGCAGCTCGGGACAGGGAATGGCTGAAGCTTTCTTT	CASSSGQGMAEAFF
TRBV25-1	.	TRBJ1-6	.	TGTGCCAGCAGTGAATTCGAAGGGGCTGTATATAATTCACCCCTCCACTTT	CASSEFEGAVYNSPLHF
TRBV19	once	TRBJ1-1	.	TGTGCCAGTAGTATAGACGGAGAGAACACTGAAGCTTTCTTT	CASSIDGENTEAFF
TRBV30	.	TRBJ1-3	TRBD1	TGTGCCCTCCGACAGGGCGGTTCTGGAAACACCATATATTTT	CALRQGGSGNTIYF
TRBV9	.	TRBJ2-2	.	TGTGCCAGCAGCGGACCGGGACTTAACACCGGGGAGCTGTTTTTT	CASSGPGLNTGELFF
TRBV11-2	.	TRBJ2-4	TRBD2	TGTGCCAGCAGCGCAGGACTAGCTGACATTCAGTACTTC	CASSAGLADIQYF
TRBV9	.	TRBJ2-1	TRBD1	TGTGCCAGCAGCCCCCACCTGGACAGGGCTTACAATGAGCAGTTCTTC	CASSPHLDRAYNEQFF
TRBV9	.	TRBJ1-1	.	TGTGCCAGCAGCGTAGACAGGGTGGAGACTGAAGCTTTCTTT	CASSVDRVETEAFF
TRBV7-9	.	TRBJ1-1	.	TGTGCCAGCAGTCCAGTTGGCGGGCCTGAAGCTTTCTTT	CASSPVGGPEAFF
TRBV7-3	few	TRBJ1-2	TRBD1	TGTGCCAGCAGCTCCGGGACAGGGCCTGGCTACACCTTC	CASSSGTGPGYTF
TRBV28	.	TRBJ2-2	TRBD1	TGTGCCAGCAGTTTCCCCCTTGGACAGGTTCAGAACACCGGGGAGCTGTTTTTT	CASSFPLGQVQNTGELFF
TRBV19	few	TRBJ2-7	.	TGTGCCAGTAGTTATACCGGGACACTCTACGAGCAGTACTTC	CASSYTGTLYEQYF
TRBV5-1	.	TRBJ2-5	TRBD2	TGCGCCAGCAGCTTGCTAGCGGGAGTAGGGCCCATCAGGGAGACCCAGTACTTC	CASSLLAGVGPIRETQYF
TRBV6-1	.	TRBJ1-1	.	TGTGCCAGCAGTGAAGCGGGACACACTGAGGCTTTCTTT	CASSEAGHTEAFF
TRBV19	.	TRBJ2-7	TRBD2	TGTGCCAGTAGTATAGCCCCGGGAGGCGCCTACGAGCAGTACTTC	CASSIAPGGAYEQYF
TRBV27	.	TRBJ2-7	TRBD2	TGTGCCAGCAGTTTACTTCGTCCGAGACTAGCGGGCCCTAGTCTGTACGAGCAGTACTTC	CASSLLRPRLAGPSLYEQYF
TRBV5-1	.	TRBJ2-1	TRBD1	TGCGCCAGCTCCGGGACAGGGTATGAAGATGAGCAGTTCTTC	CASSGTGYEDEQFF
TRBV28	once	TRBJ1-5	.	TGTGCCAGCAGTTTATTAACAGAATATCAGCCCCAGCATTTT	CASSLLTEYQPQHF
TRBV2	.	TRBJ1-5	TRBD1	TGTGCCAGCAGGGCCGGGACAGATAGCAATCAGCCCCAGCATTTT	CASRAGTDSNQPQHF
TRBV7-2	.	TRBJ2-7	TRBD1	TGTGCCAGCAGCCAATTGGGACAGGGCCCCTACGAGCAGTACTTC	CASSQLGQGPYEQYF
TRBV28	.	TRBJ2-2	TRBD1	TGTGCCAGCACCCGGGGACAGGGGAGAACCGGGGAGCTGTTTTTT	CASTRGQGRTGELFF
TRBV6-5	.	TRBJ1-2	.	TGTGCCAGCAGACAGGGCCCTAGACCGGGTGGCTACACCTTC	CASRQGPRPGGYTF
TRBV5-1	.	TRBJ1-5	.	TGCGCCAGCAGCTTCCTGGGGGCTAGTAATCAGCCCCAGCATTTT	CASSFLGASNQPQHF
TRBV5-1	.	TRBJ2-7	TRBD2	TGCGCCAGCAGTCCGGTTATGGGACTAGCGGGGTACGAGCAGTACTTC	CASSPVMGLAGYEQYF
TRBV28	.	TRBJ2-3	TRBD2	TGTGCCAGCAGTTTCCAGACTAGCGGGAACACAGATACGCAGTATTTT	CASSFQTSGNTDTQYF
TRBV30	.	TRBJ2-1	.	TGTGCCTGGAGTTACGGGGTTGCCTTCAATGAGCAGTTCTTC	CAWSYGVAFNEQFF
TRBV9	.	TRBJ1-2	TRBD1	TGTGCCAGCAGCGTAGTCAGGGGGCTTAACTATGGCTACACCTTC	CASSVVRGLNYGYTF
TRBV5-1	few	TRBJ2-1	TRBD1	TGCGCCAGCAGGGGACAGGGAGACAATGAGCAGTTCTTC	CASRGQGDNEQFF
TRBV5-1	.	TRBJ1-2	.	TGCGCCAGCAGCTTCGACAGAATCTATGGCTACACCTTC	CASSFDRIYGYTF
TRBV4-3	.	TRBJ2-5	.	TGCGCCAGCAGCCAAGGGTCCCCAACACAAGAGACCCAGTACTTC	CASSQGSPTQETQYF
TRBV6-4	.	TRBJ2-3	.	TGTGCCGGCAGTAGGGCGGCGGGAAGCACAGATACGCAGTATTTT	CAGSRAAGSTDTQYF
TRBV13	.	TRBJ2-7	.	TGTGCCAGCAGCGCAACAGGGCGCTACGAGCAGTACTTC	CASSATGRYEQYF
TRBV2	.	TRBJ2-7	.	TGTGCCAGCAGTTACAGGGAGAATCCCTCCTACGAGCAGTACTTC	CASSYRENPSYEQYF
TRBV29-1	.	TRBJ1-2	.	TGCAGCGTTGTGACAGTCGACTACACCTTC	CSVVTVDYTF
TRBV7-6	.	TRBJ2-7	TRBD2	TGTGCCAGCAGCTTAGCTCCACTGACTAGCGTAAGCTCCTACGAGCAGTACTTC	CASSLAPLTSVSSYEQYF
TRBV11-2	.	TRBJ1-4	TRBD1	TGTGCCAGCAGCTTAGATTTGGTGCGACAGGGGGCCGCAACTAATGAAAAACTGTTTTTT	CASSLDLVRQGAATNEKLFF
TRBV5-6	few	TRBJ1-6	TRBD1	TGTGCCAGCAGCCGGGACAGCAATAATTCACCCCTCCACTTT	CASSRDSNNSPLHF
TRBV7-3	.	TRBJ2-3	.	TGTGCCAGCAGCTTATTGCAGTTGGATACGCAGTATTTT	CASSLLQLDTQYF
TRBV5-1	.	TRBJ2-1	.	TGCGCCAGCAGTCGAATTGCCGCGAGGGCCAACAATGAGCAGTTCTTC	CASSRIAARANNEQFF
TRBV5-6	.	TRBJ2-7	TRBD1	TGTGCCAGCAGCAGGCCGGGACAGGGATCCTACGAGCAGTACTTT	CASSRPGQGSYEQYF
TRBV10-1	.	TRBJ2-1	TRBD2	TGCGCCAGCAGTGAGTCAAGCGGGAGTAGAACCAATGAGCAGTTCTTC	CASSESSGSRTNEQFF
TRBV19	.	TRBJ2-5	.	TGTGCCAGTAGTACCTTCCTCCAGGGGATCCAAGAGACCCAGTACTTC	CASSTFLQGIQETQYF
TRBV15	.	TRBJ2-7	TRBD2	TGTGCCACCAGCAGTCTAGCGGGAGGGGAAAACGAGCAGTACTTC	CATSSLAGGENEQYF